Shown below are 5 T cell receptor beta chains from a single sample sequenced in a study of T cells in Graves' hyperthyroidism and ophthalmopathy. RNA transcripts were the template for amplifying TCR beta CDR3 regions. During a first-round RT-PCR of the TCR CDR3, the HTBI primer set was used. TCRdb redid the calling of the multiplex PCR reads with MiXCR, one entry per CDR3 protein. Of a few hundred thousand distinct CDR3 sequences in the sample, about 15% were seen once. Sequencing was carried out using blood. These receptors came from an older woman with Graves' ophthalmopathy.

This clonotype has a count of ten or more. The V call is TRBV28, the J call TRBJ2-1, with 9 bases lining up with TRBD1. Germline CDR1 and CDR2: MDHEN and SYDVKM. The CDR3 is made up of 17 amino acids. V shed 3 bases and J 1 base; nucleotides not matched to a gene: 7. CDR3 amino acids: CASSFITQGASYNEQFF. CDR3 bases: TGTGCCAGCAGTTTCATAACACAGGGGGCATCCTACAATGAGCAGTTCTTC.

This clonotype was detected only a few times. Since a much larger clone is just one base distant, this may be a read error. This chain connects TRBV7-2 to TRBJ2-5, with 11 bases lining up with TRBD2. J was trimmed by 4 bases and V by 5 bases; bases with no gene match: 12. Germline V gives CDR1 SGHTA, CDR2 FQGNSA. CDR3 length: 17 residues. The CDR3 coding sequence is TGTGCCAGCAGCCCGAGTAGCGGGGGGGCTCAAGGAGAGACCCAGTACTTC. Encoded protein: CASSPSSGGAQGETQYF.

This clonotype appeared many times. V gene TRBV27 combines with J gene TRBJ1-2; no clear D. The CDR3 runs to 13 residues. Germline values: CDR1 MNHEY, CDR2 SMNVEV (reference sequence). Trimming took 5 bases from V and 6 from J, leaving 13 bases between them. The CDR3 DNA reads TGTGCCAGCAGTCCGGGCCGGGCAGATGGCTACACCTTC. This translates into CASSPGRADGYTF.

There are many counts of this clonotype. V usage is TRBV2 and J usage is TRBJ1-2; D possibly corresponds to TRBD1 (6 bases). The CDR3 loop spans 17 amino acids. V shed 1 base and J shed 4 bases, with 19 bases lying between them. Germline CDR1 is SNHLY and CDR2 is FYNNEI. CDR3 sequence: CASSEGGVGGLIYGYTF. CDR3 coding DNA: TGTGCCAGCAGTGAAGGGGGCGTTGGGGGGCTTATCTATGGCTACACCTTC.

This chain uses TRBV7-9 with TRBJ1-5, with D perhaps matching TRBD1 (5 bases). Germline CDR1 is SEHNR and CDR2 is FQNEAQ (reference sequence). This CDR3 is built from 17 residues. With 9 bases removed from V and 9 bases from J, the gap between germline ends came to 30 bases. CDR3 residues: CASSIVMSGTHQRPQHF. CDR3 bases: TGTGCCAGTAGTATAGTGATGTCCGGGACCCACCAACGGCCCCAGCATTTT.